This T cell receptor beta chain was captured in a study of OX40 agonist ivuxolimab in advanced cancers. Context from the whole study: Ivuxolimab was an agonistic, fully human IgG2 monoclonal antibody directed against OX40 (CD134), a costimulatory receptor. Intravenous ivuxolimab was administered to patients every 2 weeks at six dose levels: 0.01, 0.1, 0.3, 1.5, 3 and 10 mg/kg. Of the roughly 52 dose-escalation patients, hepatocellular carcinoma was present in 19, melanoma in roughly 15, renal cell carcinoma in 9 and head and neck cancer in 9. The dose-escalation cohort was 82.7% male with a mean age of about 54 years, ranging from roughly 20 to 80. Prior anti-PD-1, anti-PD-L1 or anti-CTLA-4 therapy was permitted, and checkpoint inhibitors had been received by approximately 39% of dose-escalation patients. Three dose-escalation patients achieved partial responses, one with hepatocellular carcinoma and two with cutaneous melanoma. Peripheral TCRbeta sequencing was intended to test whether TCR sequence diversity was altered and clonal T-cell expansion was caused by ivuxolimab. The monotherapy dose-escalation portion (N of about 57 patients) of the phase I ivuxolimab trial is reported in the paper. Broad study findings and their caveats: At doses of 0.1 to 3.0 mg/kg, clonal expansion of both CD4+ and CD8+ blood T cells was observed from baseline to week 6. Which antigens the clonally expanded peripheral T cells were specific for was not determined. After ivuxolimab, expanded clones were on average more numerous among CD8+ T cells than among CD4+ T cells. In the 0.1-3.0 mg/kg groups, partial responders had among the lowest normalized peripheral clonal expansion, particularly in CD8+ T cells. Low levels of normalized T-cell clonal expansion were also seen in some patients who did not respond.

Genomic DNA was extracted from sorted cells for sequencing of the TCRbeta CDR3 region. TCRbeta CDR3 regions were sequenced using the immunoSEQ Assay. Sourced from immuneACCESS, this table was stored by TCRdb with only in-frame sequences that have V and J called. A share of the clones is absent; for the studies checked, an unresolved V gene accounts for under half, and the remainder has no known explanation. The sample includes 83,000 or so clones, with 85% to 95% observed a single time. Approximately 0.69% of the sample is in the top ten clones. The trial excluded patients who had a history of autoimmune disease or who were on systemic immunosuppression. Peripheral blood for TCR sequencing was drawn from every dose cohort at baseline, at cycle 4 day 1 and at cycle 7 day 1. Samples came from an open-label, multicenter, first-in-human phase I dose-escalation trial of ivuxolimab. The trial enrolled adults with locally advanced or metastatic head and neck squamous cell, hepatocellular, melanoma or renal cell carcinoma. Before TCR sequencing, CD4+ and CD8+ T cells were separately sorted from peripheral blood.

The germline V gene (reference sequence) yields SEHNR for CDR1 and FQNEAQ for CDR2. Its CDR3 holds 16 amino acids, cysteine through phenylalanine. CDR3 DNA only is kept here, 48 bases in frame from base 1. Unmatched junction bases come to 7, with V trimmed by 5 bases and J by 5 bases. Comment on this clone: Its antigen remains unidentified. No base-level quality is on record; no much larger clone is a single base apart.

The starting material was CD4+ or CD8+ T cells sorted from blood, obtained in a trial of the OX40 agonist ivuxolimab. The sequence derives from an adult with an advanced solid tumor such as melanoma, head and neck, liver or kidney cancer. This receptor chain uses TRBV7-9 and TRBJ2-5; TRBD2 fits 14 bases in the junction. The CDR3 reads CASSPQGLAGVETQYF. The nucleotide sequence is TGTGCCAGCAGCCCCCAGGGACTAGCGGGAGTTGAGACCCAGTACTTC.